Below are 21 T cell receptor beta chains sequenced from a single sample in a study of T cells in Graves' hyperthyroidism and ophthalmopathy. The investigators amplified TCR beta CDR3 regions from RNA transcripts. The TCR CDR3 was amplified in a first-round RT-PCR using the HTBI primer set. TCRdb used MiXCR to reprocess the multiplex PCR reads, holding one entry per CDR3 protein. The data contain hundreds of thousands of distinct CDR3 sequences, about 35% of them singletons. Sequencing used blood. Receptors were obtained from a woman aged 35 to 49 with Graves' hyperthyroidism.

This chain connects TRBV12-3 or TRBV12-4 to TRBJ1-4; TRBD1 might be the D (6 bases). V lost 5 bases and J lost 7, with 11 bases in between. The CDR3 totals 13 residues. The CDR3 reads CASSPGTPEKLFF. The CDR3 DNA is TGTGCCAGCAGTCCCGGGACACCTGAAAAACTGTTTTTT.

This clonotype was counted only a few times. This sequence joins TRBV6-6 and TRBJ2-7; D unresolved. The CDR3 has 13 residues. The ends were cut back, 6 bases at V and 7 bases at J, with 16 bases in the middle. CDR1 MNHNY and CDR2 SVGAGI come from the germline V gene (reference sequence). The CDR3 sequence: CASSRSTFLEQYF. The CDR3 DNA follows: TGTGCCAGCAGCCGCAGTACGTTTCTTGAGCAGTACTTC.

About this clonotype itself: Relative to the germline gene, one junction end is altered; a read error may explain this. The V gene is TRBV7-2, the J gene TRBJ1-6; possibly TRBD1 for D (5 bases). CDR1 SGHTA and CDR2 FQGNSA come from the germline V gene. The CDR3 loop spans 17 amino acids. CDR3 nucleotides: TGTGCCAGCAGCCAAGATTGGGCAGGGAGTATGGATTCACCCCTCCGCTTT. Translating it yields CASSQDWAGSMDSPLRF.

This clonotype occurred many times. The V and J genes are TRBV7-6 and TRBJ2-7, with D unresolved. The CDR3 has 12 amino acids. CDR1 is SGHVS and CDR2 is FNYEAQ in the germline V gene. Between the trimmed V and J ends, which lost 1 base and 6 bases, there was a span of 7 bases. CDR3 sequence: CASSLERSEQYF. The CDR3 coding sequence is TGTGCCAGCAGCTTAGAGAGAAGCGAGCAGTACTTC.

This chain joins TRBV19 and TRBJ2-2; tentative D call: TRBD1 (6 bases). Germline CDR1 reads LNHDA; CDR2 reads SQIVND (reference sequence). This CDR3 contains 15 residues. The V gene lost 2 bases and the J gene lost 3 bases, with 10 bases spanning the gap. CDR3 amino acids: CASSIQDRDTGELFF. The CDR3 bases are TGTGCCAGTAGTATACAGGACAGAGACACCGGGGAGCTGTTTTTT.

This clonotype occurred many times. V and J are TRBV29-1 and TRBJ2-2; perhaps D is TRBD1 or TRBD2 (5 bases each). Germline CDR1 is SQVTM and CDR2 is ANQGSEA. Trimming cost V 0 bases and J 4 bases, with 12 bases left between them. There are 15 residues in the CDR3. Here the CDR3 reads CSVEDRGRTTGELFF. Here the CDR3 DNA reads TGCAGCGTTGAAGATCGGGGACGGACCACCGGGGAGCTGTTTTTT.

In this sample, this clonotype turned up many times. The junction differs from germline at one of its ends, possibly a read error. The V call is TRBV4-3, the J call TRBJ1-4; 9 nucleotides match TRBD1. The CDR3 has 14 residues. CDR1 is LGHNA, CDR2 YSLEER, per germline. CDR3 sequence reads: CASSQGQGREKLFF. The CDR3 DNA is TGTGCCAGCAGCCAAGGACAGGGGAGGGAAAAACTGTTTTTT.

V usage is TRBV29-1 and J usage is TRBJ2-5; 7 bases agree with TRBD1. Judging by the DNA end, TRBJ2-4 fits better; the J call may be wrong. The germline V gene has CDR1 SQVTM and CDR2 ANQGSEA. The CDR3 runs to 12 residues. CDR3: CSGRQGQNIQYF. Written as DNA, the CDR3 is TGCAGCGGGCGACAGGGTCAAAACATTCAGTACTTC.

The V call is TRBV10-2, the J call TRBJ2-6; D might be TRBD1 (5 bases). The V gene's germline CDR1 is WSHSY and CDR2 SAAADI. This CDR3 comprises 17 residues. Trimming stripped 3 bases from V and 0 bases from J, with 12 bases between. In DNA, the CDR3 is TGCGCCAGCAGTGATAGCAGGGATTACTCTGGGGCCAACGTCCTGACTTTC. It is translated as CASSDSRDYSGANVLTF.

This chain joins TRBV5-1 and TRBJ2-2; D ambiguous. V gave up 5 bases and J gave up 6 bases, with 14 bases separating them. This CDR3 is 14 amino acids long. The germline gives CDR1 SGHRS, CDR2 YFSETQ. The CDR3 DNA is TGCGCCAGCAGTATGGATCTGGAGTCCGGGGAGCTGTTTTTT. Translated: CASSMDLESGELFF.

This clonotype was detected ten times or more. The genes are TRBV7-9 and TRBJ1-2; D is possibly TRBD1 (5 bases). Germline assignment: CDR1 SEHNR and CDR2 FQNEAQ (reference sequence). The CDR3 contains 15 residues. Trimming took 3 bases from V and 2 from J, leaving 13 bases between them. This CDR3 reads CASSFGTGENYGYTF. The CDR3 region has the DNA TGTGCCAGCAGCTTTGGAACAGGCGAGAACTATGGCTACACCTTC.

Comment on this clonotype: The CDR3 does not end in the conserved phenylalanine or tryptophan, so this is likely a read error. It is unclear where the CDR3 begins or ends on the DNA, so no DNA is shown, and the CDR3 is as TCRdb lists it. This chain joins TRBV7-2 and TRBJ1-6. The V gene's germline CDR1 is SGHTA and CDR2 FQGNSA. Ends included, the CDR3 has 8 residues. The CDR3 sequence: CASSLQST.

As to this clonotype: One end of the junction does not line up with germline, which may come from a read error. This chain links TRBV7-9 with TRBJ1-1; D may be TRBD1 (6 bases). The CDR3 spans 12 residues. CDR1 is SEHNR, CDR2 FQNEAQ, per germline (reference sequence). CDR3 sequence reads: CASSLGRGEAFF. In DNA form, the CDR3 reads TGTGCCAGCAGTTTAGGCAGGGGTGAAGCTTTCTTT.

Comment on this clonotype: A much larger clone differs from this one at a single base, so this may be a read error. J is TRBJ2-5 and V is TRBV20-1; D may be TRBD1 or TRBD2 (5 bases each). Germline V gene lookup returns CDR1 DFQATT and CDR2 SNEGSKA (reference sequence). CDR3 size: 16 residues. Written as DNA, the CDR3 is TGCAGTACTAGAGTTTTCGGGACGAGGGTACAAGAGACCCAGTACTTC. Translation: CSTRVFGTRVQETQYF.

As to this clonotype: Possible read error: a much larger clone is one base away. V and J are TRBV15 and TRBJ2-5; a weak D match, TRBD1 (6 bases). This CDR3 has 14 amino acids. V lost 1 base to trimming and J lost 1 base, with 7 bases between them. CDR1 and CDR2 (germline): LNHNV, YYDKDF (reference sequence). The CDR3 loop is CATSRGQAQETQYF. The CDR3 DNA reads TGTGCCACCAGCAGAGGACAGGCCCAAGAGACCCAGTACTTC.

This clonotype was recorded many times. V is TRBV20-1 and J is TRBJ2-5; a possible D gene is TRBD2 (6 bases). The CDR3 sequence is 15 residues long. Germline-derived CDR1 and CDR2 are DFQATT and SNEGSKA (reference sequence). The ends were cut back, 3 bases at V and 3 bases at J, with 17 bases in the middle. CDR3 amino acids: CSASPAGREEETQYF. In DNA, the CDR3 is TGCAGTGCTAGCCCCGCGGGCAGGGAGGAAGAGACCCAGTACTTC.

This clonotype was picked up many times. The genes are TRBV15 and TRBJ1-6, with D tentatively TRBD1 (5 bases). CDR3 length: 16 amino acids. V was pared by 5 bases and J by 7 bases, with 18 bases between. CDR1 LNHNV and CDR2 YYDKDF come from the germline V gene (reference sequence). CDR3 nucleotide sequence: TGTGCCACCAGCCGAATCCTTGGACGGGGGAATTCACCCCTCCACTTT. As protein: CATSRILGRGNSPLHF.

CDR3 region: CASSPGTRGTDTQYF. DNA of the CDR3: TGTGCCAGTAGTCCTGGGACTAGGGGCACAGATACGCAGTATTTT. The rearrangement joins TRBV19 to TRBJ2-3; TRBD2 matches at 8 bases. This CDR3 has 15 residues. The trim removed 5 bases at V and 1 base at J, leaving 5 bases unmatched. Germline V CDR1 and CDR2: LNHDA, SQIVND (reference sequence). Combining the CDR3 with reference TRBV19 and TRBJ2-3 gives the whole variable domain DGGITQSPKYLFRKEGQNVTLSCEQNLNHDAMYWYRQDPGQGLRLIYYSQIVNDFQKGDIAEGYSVSREKKESFPLTVTSAQKNPTAFYLCASSPGTRGTDTQYFGPGTRLTVL.

The chain joins TRBV6-1 to TRBJ2-5; 9 bases line up with TRBD2. The CDR3 runs to 17 residues. V trimming: 2 bases; J trimming: 2 bases; junction bases outside the gene matches: 9. The germline V gene encodes CDR1 MNHNS and CDR2 SASEGT. CDR3 sequence (DNA): TGTGCCAGCAGTGAATCTTCTAGCGGGGTAATGCAAGAGACCCAGTACTTC. Encoded protein: CASSESSSGVMQETQYF.

About this clonotype: A much larger clone sits a single nucleotide away, making a read error possible. V gene TRBV7-2 combines with J gene TRBJ2-1, with TRBD1 matching over 10 bases. This CDR3 is 14 amino acids long. In germline, CDR1 is SGHTA, CDR2 FQGNSA. The junction had 8 bases not matched to a gene; V was cut back by 5 bases and J by 10 bases. The CDR3 DNA reads TGTGCCAGCAGCCCTAGGGGACAGGGGTCCGAGCAGTTCTTC. Translating gives CASSPRGQGSEQFF.

This clonotype came up a few times. The chain couples TRBV2 to TRBJ2-2, with D hard to call. Germline CDR1 SNHLY, CDR2 FYNNEI. CDR3 length: 11 amino acids. V gave up 7 bases and J gave up 6 bases, with 6 bases separating them. CDR3 nucleotides: TGTGCCAGCATGAGACCCGGGGAGCTGTTTTTT. Residues: CASMRPGELFF.